The rows below give T cell receptor beta chains drawn from one sample of a study of blood T cell repertoires in COVID-19. Here immunoSEQ multiplex PCR was the method, and the copy in TCRdb shows in-frame clones only, minus some. The sample carries about 220,000 clones, 82% recorded once. The sequenced material came from PBMCs or T cells enriched from blood (not recorded which). The receptors come from a woman aged 55-69 years who had recovered from COVID-19. Each CDR3 is given with its conserved first and last residue. The order of the fields is D gene, CDR3 length, V gene, clone size, J gene, CDR3 DNA, CDR3 protein. The D gene is left open where the match is weak. Size values are once, few and many counts, or a class for expanded clones, and some rows have none.

d_gene: TRBD1
len: 16
v_gene: TRBV25-1
abundance: NA
j_gene: TRBJ1-2
CDR3nt: TGTGCCAGCAGTGAATCCGGGACAGGGGGCTTAGAGGGCTACACCTTC
CDR3aa: CASSESGTGGLEGYTF

d_gene: NA
len: 16
v_gene: TRBV5-1
abundance: few
j_gene: TRBJ1-3
CDR3nt: TGCGCCAGCAGCTTACAGGGTACATCCTCTGGAAACACCATATATTTT
CDR3aa: CASSLQGTSSGNTIYF

d_gene: NA
len: 14
v_gene: TRBV6-2/TRBV6-3
abundance: NA
j_gene: TRBJ1-1
CDR3nt: TGTGCCAGCAGTTTTCCACAGGGTAACACTGAAGCTTTCTTT
CDR3aa: CASSFPQGNTEAFF

d_gene: NA
len: 15
v_gene: TRBV7-2
abundance: once
j_gene: TRBJ2-3
CDR3nt: TGTGCCAGCAGCTCACAGGGACATTACACAGATACGCAGTATTTT
CDR3aa: CASSSQGHYTDTQYF

d_gene: TRBD1
len: 15
v_gene: TRBV6-2/TRBV6-3
abundance: few
j_gene: TRBJ1-4
CDR3nt: TGTGCCAGCAGTTACTCGGGGACAGGGGAGGAAAAACTGTTTTTT
CDR3aa: CASSYSGTGEEKLFF

d_gene: NA
len: 15
v_gene: TRBV11-2
abundance: NA
j_gene: TRBJ2-7
CDR3nt: TGTGCCAGCAGCTTAAATACTCCGGGGGGCTCCGAGCAGTACTTC
CDR3aa: CASSLNTPGGSEQYF

d_gene: NA
len: 16
v_gene: TRBV7-2
abundance: NA
j_gene: TRBJ1-5
CDR3nt: TGTGCCAGCAGCTTAGTGGCGGGGTTGGGCAATCAGCCCCAGCATTTT
CDR3aa: CASSLVAGLGNQPQHF

d_gene: TRBD1
len: 17
v_gene: TRBV29-1
abundance: NA
j_gene: TRBJ1-2
CDR3nt: TGCAGCGTTGCTGTGAAGTACCTTCCGGGACAGGGGAATGGCTACACCTTC
CDR3aa: CSVAVKYLPGQGNGYTF

d_gene: TRBD1
len: 16
v_gene: TRBV19
abundance: NA
j_gene: TRBJ1-2
CDR3nt: TGTGCCAGTAGGACAGGGACAGGGGGATATAACTATGGCTACACCTTC
CDR3aa: CASRTGTGGYNYGYTF

d_gene: NA
len: 13
v_gene: TRBV24-1
abundance: once
j_gene: TRBJ2-5
CDR3nt: TGTGCCACCGCGGGGGCCGGTCAAGAGACCCAGTACTTC
CDR3aa: CATAGAGQETQYF

d_gene: NA
len: 15
v_gene: TRBV5-6
abundance: NA
j_gene: TRBJ2-7
CDR3nt: TGTGCCAGCACCTATCAGGGTGGGTGGTCCTACGAGCAGTACTTC
CDR3aa: CASTYQGGWSYEQYF

d_gene: NA
len: 14
v_gene: TRBV10-3
abundance: NA
j_gene: TRBJ1-3
CDR3nt: TGTGCCATCAGGAGACAAAGCTCTGGAAACACCATATATTTT
CDR3aa: CAIRRQSSGNTIYF

d_gene: TRBD1
len: 14
v_gene: TRBV19
abundance: NA
j_gene: TRBJ1-1
CDR3nt: TGTGCCAGTAGTACCGACAGGGGATACACTGAAGCTTTCTTT
CDR3aa: CASSTDRGYTEAFF

d_gene: TRBD2
len: 18
v_gene: TRBV27
abundance: NA
j_gene: TRBJ2-3
CDR3nt: TGTGCCAGCAGTTCCCCACGACTAGCGGGGGGGAGCACAGATACGCAGTATTTT
CDR3aa: CASSSPRLAGGSTDTQYF

d_gene: TRBD1
len: 14
v_gene: TRBV6-5
abundance: NA
j_gene: TRBJ2-3
CDR3nt: TGTGCCAGCAGCTTCCACAGGGGGACAGATACGCAGTATTTT
CDR3aa: CASSFHRGTDTQYF

d_gene: NA
len: 14
v_gene: TRBV2
abundance: NA
j_gene: TRBJ1-5
CDR3nt: TGTGCCAGCAGGGCAGGGCCCAGCAATCAGCCCCAGCATTTT
CDR3aa: CASRAGPSNQPQHF

d_gene: NA
len: 15
v_gene: TRBV19
abundance: NA
j_gene: TRBJ1-1
CDR3nt: TGTGCCAGTAAAAACCCCCGTCGGGAAAACACTGAAGCTTTCTTT
CDR3aa: CASKNPRRENTEAFF

d_gene: NA
len: 16
v_gene: TRBV19
abundance: NA
j_gene: TRBJ2-7
CDR3nt: TGTGCCAGTAGTATGGGTATAGCGCTAGCTACCTACGAGCAGTACTTC
CDR3aa: CASSMGIALATYEQYF

d_gene: TRBD2
len: 14
v_gene: TRBV7-2
abundance: NA
j_gene: TRBJ2-5
CDR3nt: TGTGCCAGCAGAACTAGCGGGGGGGCGGAGACCCAGTACTTC
CDR3aa: CASRTSGGAETQYF

d_gene: TRBD2
len: 14
v_gene: TRBV2
abundance: NA
j_gene: TRBJ2-1
CDR3nt: TGTGCCAGCAGTCCCATGAAACTAGCGCATGAGCAGTTCTTC
CDR3aa: CASSPMKLAHEQFF